Listed below are T cell receptor beta chains from one sample, sequenced in a study of PD-1 and CTLA-4 blockade in melanoma. The data were produced by immunoSEQ multiplex PCR, yet TCRdb's version contains in-frame clones alone and is incomplete. The table lists 34,000 or so clones, about nine tenths of them singletons, with roughly 6% in the top ten. The starting material was CD8+ T cells from peripheral blood, obtained from a patient given anti-PD-1 treatment. These receptors were obtained from a human donor with melanoma. Both conserved end residues are trimmed from each CDR3. D genes are given only for firm matches.

>TRBJ2-2|TRBD1|TRBV7-6
ASSLVPDRVTTGELF
>TRBJ1-4|.|TRBV7-2
ASSLRTAEKLF
>TRBJ2-7|.|TRBV27
ASGYEQY
>TRBJ2-2|.|TRBV19
ASSPGFNTGELF
>TRBJ1-2|.|TRBV11-1
ASSYAEGGYGYT
>TRBJ2-3|.|TRBV5-6
ASSLGGVTDTQY
>TRBJ2-1|.|TRBV9
ASSPSSYNEQF
>TRBJ1-5|.|TRBV28
ASSSGKGEDQPQH
>TRBJ1-6|TRBD1|TRBV19
ASGTGGGSPLH
>TRBJ2-1|.|TRBV14
ASSQGSYNEQF
>TRBJ1-2|.|TRBV21-1
ASSKPGQRHGYT
>TRBJ2-7|.|TRBV24-1
ATSGQGGYEQY
>TRBJ1-2|.|TRBV6-5
ASSYSQGPNYGYT
>TRBJ2-7|.|TRBV2
ASSTGTSYEQY
>TRBJ2-1|TRBD2|TRBV7-9
ASSLSSGENNEQF
>TRBJ2-7|.|TRBV28
ASSTGYSYEQY
>TRBJ1-2|TRBD1|TRBV27
ASSLGAGGGYT
>TRBJ2-1|TRBD2|TRBV5-6
ASSLAASGGLNEQF
>TRBJ1-2|.|TRBV9
ASRSGVDT
>TRBJ2-5|TRBD2|TRBV28
ASSSQPGPRGEETQY
>TRBJ1-6|.|TRBV5-1
ASIRPPGQGVRSPLH
>TRBJ2-3|.|TRBV5-1
ASSLGGDTQY
>TRBJ1-5|.|TRBV6-2/TRBV6-3
ASSSLGPNQPQH
>TRBJ2-7|TRBD2|TRBV13
ASSLGLAGGMRSYEQY
>TRBJ2-7|TRBD2|TRBV19
ASMGLAGGHTGYEQY
>TRBJ1-5|.|TRBV6-5
ASSIGRFQPQH
>TRBJ1-4|.|TRBV7-9
ASSQEGAGEKLF
>TRBJ2-5|TRBD1|TRBV6-5
ASSSTGTDYGETQY
>TRBJ2-7|.|TRBV6-1
ASSEFLTYEQY
>TRBJ2-4|TRBD2|TRBV27
ASSWGGSAKNIQY
>TRBJ2-1|TRBD2|TRBV7-8
ASSSRRGLAGPNNEQF
>TRBJ2-6|.|TRBV19
ASREGHRRANVLT
>TRBJ2-2|.|TRBV7-3
ASSPQPHDRLGTGELF
>TRBJ1-1|TRBD1|TRBV10-3
AAKGANTEAF
>TRBJ1-2|.|TRBV7-2
ASSLRDRDLDGYT
>TRBJ1-5|.|TRBV30
AWSVQISNQPQH
>TRBJ2-1|.|TRBV7-2
ASSRRQYNEQF
>TRBJ2-1|TRBD2|TRBV27
ASSFGEGSYNEQF
>TRBJ1-6|TRBD1|TRBV7-8
ASSQGQGDSPLH
>TRBJ2-2|TRBD2|TRBV19
ASIPSGGTHTGELF